A selection of T cell receptor beta chains follows, all from one sample in a study of CD8 T cells in Susac syndrome. TCRdb analysed the immunoSEQ multiplex PCR reads with MiXCR anew, one entry per CDR3 protein. The sample yields approximately 53,000 distinct CDR3 sequences, about 92% seen once. Sequenced input: CD8+ T cells from PBMCs. Receptors originate from a human donor with multiple sclerosis. The CDR3 runs from the conserved cysteine through the conserved F or W. Fields, in order: J gene, V gene, CDR3 protein.

J gene: TRBJ2-3
V gene: TRBV7-3
CDR3 protein: CASSHGGESTDTQYF

J gene: TRBJ1-1
V gene: TRBV4-2
CDR3 protein: CASSQDWGTVNTEAFF

J gene: TRBJ2-7
V gene: TRBV7-8
CDR3 protein: CASSLWGDYRGDPYEQYF

J gene: TRBJ2-1
V gene: TRBV27
CDR3 protein: CASSFSTGGYNEQFF

J gene: TRBJ2-7
V gene: TRBV7-2
CDR3 protein: CASSFDRATYEQYF

J gene: TRBJ1-2
V gene: TRBV7-9
CDR3 protein: CASSSPTGVISGYTF

J gene: TRBJ1-6
V gene: TRBV4-3
CDR3 protein: CASSPSASWVSPLHF

J gene: TRBJ2-7
V gene: TRBV7-9
CDR3 protein: CASNKGFYEQYF

J gene: TRBJ1-1
V gene: TRBV29-1
CDR3 protein: CSVVLARVANTEAFF

J gene: TRBJ1-6
V gene: TRBV7-3
CDR3 protein: CASSLRFGGSPLHF

J gene: TRBJ2-1
V gene: TRBV29-1
CDR3 protein: CSAGAGEQFF

J gene: TRBJ2-3
V gene: TRBV7-9
CDR3 protein: CASSLARLVLTDTQYF

J gene: TRBJ2-5
V gene: TRBV6-2/TRBV6-3
CDR3 protein: CATTLVETAYQETQYF

J gene: TRBJ2-7
V gene: TRBV12-3/TRBV12-4
CDR3 protein: CASSFGQPTYEQYF

J gene: TRBJ2-1
V gene: TRBV4-2
CDR3 protein: CASSPTDRANEQFF

J gene: TRBJ1-2
V gene: TRBV2
CDR3 protein: CARIGSGDANYGYTF

J gene: TRBJ1-2
V gene: TRBV5-6
CDR3 protein: CASSGDWEVDYGYTF

J gene: TRBJ2-1
V gene: TRBV19
CDR3 protein: CASSSSGLPYNEQFF

J gene: TRBJ1-5
V gene: TRBV6-1
CDR3 protein: CASREDSGQFSNQPQHF

J gene: TRBJ2-5
V gene: TRBV4-2
CDR3 protein: CASSQGPGNQETQYF

J gene: TRBJ1-2
V gene: TRBV12-3/TRBV12-4
CDR3 protein: CASSLEALSQDGYTF

J gene: TRBJ2-7
V gene: TRBV4-1
CDR3 protein: CASSQELSSGGSYEQYF

J gene: TRBJ2-7
V gene: TRBV4-1
CDR3 protein: CASSQVGQGSFEQYF

J gene: TRBJ2-5
V gene: TRBV12-3/TRBV12-4
CDR3 protein: CASSLTSPETQYF

J gene: TRBJ2-3
V gene: TRBV7-9
CDR3 protein: CASSAGYRGVDTQYF

J gene: TRBJ1-2
V gene: TRBV29-1
CDR3 protein: CSVPGDTANYGYTF

J gene: TRBJ1-1
V gene: TRBV7-3
CDR3 protein: CASSLSPGENTEAFF

J gene: TRBJ1-3
V gene: TRBV7-9
CDR3 protein: CASSGGAVRGNTIYF

J gene: TRBJ1-1
V gene: TRBV29-1
CDR3 protein: CSERTPKKTEAFF

J gene: TRBJ1-5
V gene: TRBV4-1
CDR3 protein: CASSQEGTGNQPQHF

J gene: TRBJ2-3
V gene: TRBV12-3/TRBV12-4
CDR3 protein: CASSPGGVRYF

J gene: TRBJ1-5
V gene: TRBV12-5
CDR3 protein: CASGPDGPIWPQHF

J gene: TRBJ1-5
V gene: TRBV6-5
CDR3 protein: CASGLLEGTNQPQHF

J gene: TRBJ2-2
V gene: TRBV5-4
CDR3 protein: CASSYRGNTGELFF

J gene: TRBJ1-2
V gene: TRBV30
CDR3 protein: CAWSLEGGYYGYTF

J gene: TRBJ2-1
V gene: TRBV13
CDR3 protein: CASSLEQGDEQFF

J gene: TRBJ2-3
V gene: TRBV2
CDR3 protein: CASVGEESTDTQYF

J gene: TRBJ1-2
V gene: TRBV4-3
CDR3 protein: CASSQDGLSNYGYTF

J gene: TRBJ2-5
V gene: TRBV18
CDR3 protein: CASSTYRGETQYF

J gene: TRBJ2-5
V gene: TRBV2
CDR3 protein: CASGRRQGETQYF

J gene: TRBJ2-1
V gene: TRBV13
CDR3 protein: CASSLGLGLAGGPSYNEQFF

J gene: TRBJ2-3
V gene: TRBV2
CDR3 protein: CASRLAGSDTQYF

J gene: TRBJ1-5
V gene: TRBV7-9
CDR3 protein: CASSPSAGDQPQHF

J gene: TRBJ1-5
V gene: TRBV6-1
CDR3 protein: CASSEVAGEGNQPQHF

J gene: TRBJ2-7
V gene: TRBV28
CDR3 protein: CASSDGSYEQYF

J gene: TRBJ2-7
V gene: TRBV29-1
CDR3 protein: CSVRLAPDPYEQYF

J gene: TRBJ1-3
V gene: TRBV30
CDR3 protein: CAWSSADGNTIYF

J gene: TRBJ2-7
V gene: TRBV6-1
CDR3 protein: CASRGGGNYEQYF

J gene: TRBJ1-1
V gene: TRBV7-2
CDR3 protein: CASSLLTGTEAFF

J gene: TRBJ2-7
V gene: TRBV19
CDR3 protein: CASAPGQGAIEQYF

J gene: TRBJ2-5
V gene: TRBV6-4
CDR3 protein: CASSSSGGKETQYF

J gene: TRBJ2-6
V gene: TRBV6-2/TRBV6-3
CDR3 protein: CASSSRQGANVLTF

J gene: TRBJ2-1
V gene: TRBV6-2/TRBV6-3
CDR3 protein: CASSSGGLYNEQFF

J gene: TRBJ1-1
V gene: TRBV6-2/TRBV6-3
CDR3 protein: CASSRTGANTEAFF

J gene: TRBJ1-3
V gene: TRBV4-3
CDR3 protein: CASSQDSRGTGNTIYF

J gene: TRBJ1-4
V gene: TRBV11-2
CDR3 protein: CASSLEAGGDEKLFF

J gene: TRBJ2-2
V gene: TRBV29-1
CDR3 protein: CSVDQGLNTGELFF

J gene: TRBJ2-7
V gene: TRBV20-1
CDR3 protein: CSASALDRGGYEQYF

J gene: TRBJ2-1
V gene: TRBV28
CDR3 protein: CASSFRQGTSPEQFF

J gene: TRBJ1-1
V gene: TRBV20-1
CDR3 protein: CSARDLQGDTEAFF